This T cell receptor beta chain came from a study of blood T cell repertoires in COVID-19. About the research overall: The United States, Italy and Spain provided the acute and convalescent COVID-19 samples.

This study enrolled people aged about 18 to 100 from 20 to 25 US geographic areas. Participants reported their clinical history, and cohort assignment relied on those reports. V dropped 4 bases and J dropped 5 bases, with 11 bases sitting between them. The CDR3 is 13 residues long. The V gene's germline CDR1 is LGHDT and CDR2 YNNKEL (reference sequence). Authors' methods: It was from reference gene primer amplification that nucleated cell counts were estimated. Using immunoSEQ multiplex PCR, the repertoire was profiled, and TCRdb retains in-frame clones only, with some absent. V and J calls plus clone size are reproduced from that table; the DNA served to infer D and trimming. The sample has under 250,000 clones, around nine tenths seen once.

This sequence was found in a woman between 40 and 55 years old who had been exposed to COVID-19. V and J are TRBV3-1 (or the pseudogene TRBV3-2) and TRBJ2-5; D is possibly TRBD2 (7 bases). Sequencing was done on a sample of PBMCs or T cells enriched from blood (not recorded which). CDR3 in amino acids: CASSRGGLETQYF. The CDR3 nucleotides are TGTGCCAGCAGCCGCGGGGGCTTGGAGACCCAGTACTTC.